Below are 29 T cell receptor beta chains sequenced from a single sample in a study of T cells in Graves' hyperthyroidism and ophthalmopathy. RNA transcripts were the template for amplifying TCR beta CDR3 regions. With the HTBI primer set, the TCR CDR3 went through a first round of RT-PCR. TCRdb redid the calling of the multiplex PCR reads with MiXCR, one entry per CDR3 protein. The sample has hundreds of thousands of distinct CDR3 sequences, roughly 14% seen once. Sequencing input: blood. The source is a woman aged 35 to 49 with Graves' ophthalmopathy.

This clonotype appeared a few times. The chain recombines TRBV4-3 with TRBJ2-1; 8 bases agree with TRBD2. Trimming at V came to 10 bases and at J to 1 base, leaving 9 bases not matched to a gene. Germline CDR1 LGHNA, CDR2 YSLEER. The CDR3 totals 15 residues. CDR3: CATSPGLGSYNEQFF. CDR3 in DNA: TGCGCCACCTCACCGGGACTAGGTTCCTACAATGAGCAGTTCTTC.

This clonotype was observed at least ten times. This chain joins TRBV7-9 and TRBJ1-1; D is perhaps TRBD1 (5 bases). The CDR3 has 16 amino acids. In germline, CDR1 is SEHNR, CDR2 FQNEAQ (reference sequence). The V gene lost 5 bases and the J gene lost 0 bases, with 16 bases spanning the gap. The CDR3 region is CASSATTGEVNTEAFF. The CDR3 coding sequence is TGTGCCAGCAGCGCGACAACGGGGGAAGTGAACACTGAAGCTTTCTTT.

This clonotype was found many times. CDR3 DNA: TGTGCCAGCAGGACGGGGAGTTCACCCCTCCACTTT. This gives the protein CASRTGSSPLHF. This chain uses TRBV6-2 or TRBV6-3 with TRBJ1-6, with no clear D. Germline CDR1 MNHEY, CDR2 SVGEGT. The CDR3 consists of 12 residues. The V gene lost 6 bases and the J gene lost 9 bases, with 9 bases spanning the gap.

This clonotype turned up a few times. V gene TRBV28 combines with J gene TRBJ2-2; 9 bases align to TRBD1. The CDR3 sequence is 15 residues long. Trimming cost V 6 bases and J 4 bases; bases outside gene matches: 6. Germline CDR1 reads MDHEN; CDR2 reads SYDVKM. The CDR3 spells CASSLQGATTGELFF. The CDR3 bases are TGTGCCAGCAGCTTACAGGGGGCGACCACCGGGGAGCTGTTTTTT.

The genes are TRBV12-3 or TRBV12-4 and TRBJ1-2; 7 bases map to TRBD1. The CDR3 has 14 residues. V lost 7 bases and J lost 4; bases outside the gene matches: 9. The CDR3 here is CASNSRGLGYGYTF. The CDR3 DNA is TGTGCCAGCAACTCGAGGGGGCTTGGCTATGGCTACACCTTC.

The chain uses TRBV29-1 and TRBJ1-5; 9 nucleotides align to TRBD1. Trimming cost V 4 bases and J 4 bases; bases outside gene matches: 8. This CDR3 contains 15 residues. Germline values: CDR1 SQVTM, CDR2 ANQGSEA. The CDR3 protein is CSVVDGTGINQPQHF. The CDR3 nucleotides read TGCAGCGTTGTAGACGGGACAGGGATAAATCAGCCCCAGCATTTT.

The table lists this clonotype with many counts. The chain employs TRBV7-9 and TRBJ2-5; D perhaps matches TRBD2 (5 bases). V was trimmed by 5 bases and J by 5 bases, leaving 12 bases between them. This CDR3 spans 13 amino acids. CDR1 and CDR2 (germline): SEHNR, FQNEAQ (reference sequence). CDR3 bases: TGTGCCAGCAGCCGGCGGGCCTTTGAGACCCAGTACTTC. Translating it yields CASSRRAFETQYF.

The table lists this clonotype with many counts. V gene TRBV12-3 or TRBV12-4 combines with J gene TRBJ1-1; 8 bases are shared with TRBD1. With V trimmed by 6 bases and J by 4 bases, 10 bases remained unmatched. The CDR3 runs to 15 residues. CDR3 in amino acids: CASSPQGAHGTEAFF. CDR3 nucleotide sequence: TGTGCCAGCAGCCCTCAGGGGGCGCACGGCACTGAAGCTTTCTTT.

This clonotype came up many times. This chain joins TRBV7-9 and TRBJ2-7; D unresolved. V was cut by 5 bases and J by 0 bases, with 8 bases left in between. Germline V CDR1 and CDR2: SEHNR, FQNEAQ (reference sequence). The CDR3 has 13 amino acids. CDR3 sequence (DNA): TGTGCCAGCAGCGCCCTCAGCTCCTACGAGCAGTACTTC. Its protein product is CASSALSSYEQYF.

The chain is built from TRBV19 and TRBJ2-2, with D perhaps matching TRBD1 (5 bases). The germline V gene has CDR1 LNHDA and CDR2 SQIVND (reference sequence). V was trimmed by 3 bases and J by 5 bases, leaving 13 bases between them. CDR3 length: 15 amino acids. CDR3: CASSITAGATGELFF. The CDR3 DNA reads TGTGCCAGTAGTATCACTGCTGGGGCGACCGGGGAGCTGTTTTTT.

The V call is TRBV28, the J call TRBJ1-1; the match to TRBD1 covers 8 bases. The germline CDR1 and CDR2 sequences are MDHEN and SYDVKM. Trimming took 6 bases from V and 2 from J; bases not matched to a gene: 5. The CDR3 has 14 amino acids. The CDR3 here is CASRSGTGNTEAFF. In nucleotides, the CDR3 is TGTGCCAGCAGGTCCGGGACAGGTAACACTGAAGCTTTCTTT.

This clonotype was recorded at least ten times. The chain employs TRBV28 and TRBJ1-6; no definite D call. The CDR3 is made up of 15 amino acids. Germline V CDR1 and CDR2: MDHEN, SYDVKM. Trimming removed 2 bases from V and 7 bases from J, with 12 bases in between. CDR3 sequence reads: CASSLPPSGNSPLHF. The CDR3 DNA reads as TGTGCCAGCAGTTTACCCCCAAGCGGCAATTCACCCCTCCACTTT.

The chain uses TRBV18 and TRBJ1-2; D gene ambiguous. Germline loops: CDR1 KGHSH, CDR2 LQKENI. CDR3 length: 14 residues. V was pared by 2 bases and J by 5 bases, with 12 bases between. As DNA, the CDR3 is TGTGCCAGCTCACCAGTAATAGTTCGTTATGGCTACACCTTC. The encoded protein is CASSPVIVRYGYTF. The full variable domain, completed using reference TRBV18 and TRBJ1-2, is NAGVMQNPRHLVRRRGQEARLRCSPMKGHSHVYWYRQLPEEGLKFMVYLQKENIIDESGMPKERFSAEFPKEGPSILRIQQVVRGDSAAYFCASSPVIVRYGYTFGSGTRLTVV.

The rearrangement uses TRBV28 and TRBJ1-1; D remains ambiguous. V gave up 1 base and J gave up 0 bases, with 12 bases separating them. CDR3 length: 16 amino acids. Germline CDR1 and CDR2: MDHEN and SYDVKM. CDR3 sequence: CASSLLGTAMNTEAFF. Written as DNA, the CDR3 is TGTGCCAGCAGTTTATTGGGTACAGCGATGAACACTGAAGCTTTCTTT.

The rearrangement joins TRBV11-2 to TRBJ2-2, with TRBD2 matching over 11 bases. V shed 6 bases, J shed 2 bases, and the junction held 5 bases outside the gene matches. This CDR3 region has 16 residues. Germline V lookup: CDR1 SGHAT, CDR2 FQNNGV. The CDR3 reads CASRLGLAVNTGELFF. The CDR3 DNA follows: TGTGCCAGCAGACTGGGACTAGCGGTAAACACCGGGGAGCTGTTTTTT.

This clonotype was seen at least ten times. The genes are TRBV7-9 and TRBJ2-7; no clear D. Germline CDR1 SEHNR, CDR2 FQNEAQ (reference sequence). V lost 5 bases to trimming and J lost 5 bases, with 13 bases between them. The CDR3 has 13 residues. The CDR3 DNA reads TGTGCCAGCAGCCCCCCCCTTTTAGACGAGCAGTACTTC. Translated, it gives CASSPPLLDEQYF.

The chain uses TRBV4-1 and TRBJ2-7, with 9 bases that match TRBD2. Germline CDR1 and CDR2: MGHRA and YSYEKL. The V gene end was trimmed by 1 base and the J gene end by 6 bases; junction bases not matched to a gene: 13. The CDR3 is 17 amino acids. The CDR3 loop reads CASSQVGGRALSGEQYF. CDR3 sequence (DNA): TGCGCCAGCAGCCAAGTGGGCGGGAGGGCCCTCTCAGGCGAGCAGTACTTC.

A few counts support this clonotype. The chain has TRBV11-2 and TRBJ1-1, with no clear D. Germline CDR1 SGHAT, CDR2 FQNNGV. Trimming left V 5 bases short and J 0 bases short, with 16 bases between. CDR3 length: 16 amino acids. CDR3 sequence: CASSRSFAPMNTEAFF. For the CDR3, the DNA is TGTGCCAGCAGCCGGAGTTTCGCGCCCATGAACACTGAAGCTTTCTTT.

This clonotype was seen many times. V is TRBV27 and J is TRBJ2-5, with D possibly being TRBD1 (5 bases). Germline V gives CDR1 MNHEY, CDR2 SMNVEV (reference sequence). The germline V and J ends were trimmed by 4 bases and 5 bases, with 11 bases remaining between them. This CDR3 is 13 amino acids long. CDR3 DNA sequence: TGTGCCAGCAGTTCCAGGGTGCAGGAGACCCAGTACTTC. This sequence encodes CASSSRVQETQYF.

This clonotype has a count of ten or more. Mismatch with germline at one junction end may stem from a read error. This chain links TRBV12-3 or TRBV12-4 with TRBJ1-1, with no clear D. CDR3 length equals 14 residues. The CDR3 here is CASSPSGLYTEASF. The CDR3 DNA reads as TGTGCCAGCAGTCCAAGTGGGTTGTACACTGAAGCTTCCTTT.

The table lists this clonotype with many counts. CDR3 coding DNA: TGTGCCAGCAGCCCGACCTCCTGGATCACTGAAGCTTTCTTT. This sequence encodes CASSPTSWITEAFF. The rearrangement uses TRBV12-3 or TRBV12-4 and TRBJ1-1, with unresolved D. The CDR3 loop spans 14 amino acids. V lost 6 bases and J lost 4, with 15 bases in between.

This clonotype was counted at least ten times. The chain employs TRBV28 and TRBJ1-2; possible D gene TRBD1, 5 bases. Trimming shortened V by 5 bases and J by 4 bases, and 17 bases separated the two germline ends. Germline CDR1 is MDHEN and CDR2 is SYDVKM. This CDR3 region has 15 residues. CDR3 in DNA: TGTGCCAGCAGTACCGCCCAGGCAGGGTCCTATGGCTACACCTTC. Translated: CASSTAQAGSYGYTF.

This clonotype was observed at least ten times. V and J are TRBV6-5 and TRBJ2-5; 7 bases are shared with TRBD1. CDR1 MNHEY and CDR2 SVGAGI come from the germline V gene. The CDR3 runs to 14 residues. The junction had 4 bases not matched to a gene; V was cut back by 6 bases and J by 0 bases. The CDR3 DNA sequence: TGTGCCAGCAGGCAAACAGGGGACCAAGAGACCCAGTACTTC. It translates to CASRQTGDQETQYF.

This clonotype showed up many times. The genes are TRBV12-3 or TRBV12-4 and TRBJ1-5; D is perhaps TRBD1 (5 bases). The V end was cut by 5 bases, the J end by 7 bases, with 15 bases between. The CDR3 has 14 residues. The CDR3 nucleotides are TGTGCCAGCAGTCTACTTATTAGGGGCCAGCCCCAGCATTTT. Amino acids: CASSLLIRGQPQHF.

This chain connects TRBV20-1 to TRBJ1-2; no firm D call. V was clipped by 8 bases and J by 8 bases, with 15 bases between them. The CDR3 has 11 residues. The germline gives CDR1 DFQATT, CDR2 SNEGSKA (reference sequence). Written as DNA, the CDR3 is TGCAGTTCCCACGGGGTTGGGGGCTACACCTTC. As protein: CSSHGVGGYTF.

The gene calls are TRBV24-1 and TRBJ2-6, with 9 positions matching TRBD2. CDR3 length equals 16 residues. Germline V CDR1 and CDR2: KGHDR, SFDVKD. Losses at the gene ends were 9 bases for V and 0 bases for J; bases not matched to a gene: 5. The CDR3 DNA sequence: TGTGCCACCCTACTAGCGGGTCTCTCTGGGGCCAACGTCCTGACTTTC. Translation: CATLLAGLSGANVLTF.

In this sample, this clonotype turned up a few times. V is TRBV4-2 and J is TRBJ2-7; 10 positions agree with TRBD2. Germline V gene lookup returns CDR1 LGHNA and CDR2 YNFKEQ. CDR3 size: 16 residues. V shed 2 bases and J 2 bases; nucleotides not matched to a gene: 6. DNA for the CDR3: TGTGCCAGCAGCCAACCAGGACTAGCGGACACCTACGAGCAGTACTTC. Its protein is CASSQPGLADTYEQYF.

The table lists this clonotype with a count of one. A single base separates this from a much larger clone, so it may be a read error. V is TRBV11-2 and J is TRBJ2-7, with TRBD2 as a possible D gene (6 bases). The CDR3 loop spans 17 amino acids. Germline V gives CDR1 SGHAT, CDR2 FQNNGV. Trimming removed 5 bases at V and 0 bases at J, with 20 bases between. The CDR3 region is CASSLGHTGALSYEQYF. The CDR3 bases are TGTGCCAGCAGCCTTGGTCATACGGGAGCACTCTCCTACGAGCAGTACTTC.

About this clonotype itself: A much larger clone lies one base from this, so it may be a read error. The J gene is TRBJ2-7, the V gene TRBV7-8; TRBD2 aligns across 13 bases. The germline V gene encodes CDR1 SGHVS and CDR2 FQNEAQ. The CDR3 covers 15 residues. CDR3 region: CAGSNRTSGSYEQYF. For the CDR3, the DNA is TGTGCCGGCAGCAACCGGACTAGCGGGAGTTACGAGCAGTACTTC.